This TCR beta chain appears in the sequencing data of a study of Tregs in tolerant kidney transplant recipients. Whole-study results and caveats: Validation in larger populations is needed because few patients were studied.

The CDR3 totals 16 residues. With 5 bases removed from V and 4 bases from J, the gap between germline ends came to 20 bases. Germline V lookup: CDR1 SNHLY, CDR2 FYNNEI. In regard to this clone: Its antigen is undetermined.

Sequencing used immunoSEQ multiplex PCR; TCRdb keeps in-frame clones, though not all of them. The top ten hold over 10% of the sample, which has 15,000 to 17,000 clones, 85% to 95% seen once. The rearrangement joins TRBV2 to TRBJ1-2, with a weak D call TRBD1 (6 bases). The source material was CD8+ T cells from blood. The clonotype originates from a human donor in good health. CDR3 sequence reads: CASSKTGQFPLYGYTF. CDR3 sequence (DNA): TGTGCCAGCAGTAAAACCGGACAGTTTCCCCTCTATGGCTACACCTTC.